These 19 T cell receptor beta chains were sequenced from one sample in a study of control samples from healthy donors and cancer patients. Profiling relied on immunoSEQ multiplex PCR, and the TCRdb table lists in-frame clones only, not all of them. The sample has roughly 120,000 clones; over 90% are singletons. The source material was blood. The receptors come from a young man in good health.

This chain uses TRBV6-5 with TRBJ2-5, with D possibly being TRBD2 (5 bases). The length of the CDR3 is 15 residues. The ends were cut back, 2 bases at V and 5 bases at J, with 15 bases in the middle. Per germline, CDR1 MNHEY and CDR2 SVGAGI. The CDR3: CASSYLAGRWETQYF. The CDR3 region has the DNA TGTGCCAGCAGTTACCTTGCGGGTCGGTGGGAGACCCAGTACTTC.

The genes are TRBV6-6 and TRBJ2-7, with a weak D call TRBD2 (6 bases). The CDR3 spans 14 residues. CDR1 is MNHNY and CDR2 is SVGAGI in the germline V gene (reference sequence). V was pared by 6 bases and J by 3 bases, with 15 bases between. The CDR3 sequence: CASRNTGTFYEQYF. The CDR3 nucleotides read TGTGCCAGCAGGAATACCGGGACTTTCTACGAGCAGTACTTC.

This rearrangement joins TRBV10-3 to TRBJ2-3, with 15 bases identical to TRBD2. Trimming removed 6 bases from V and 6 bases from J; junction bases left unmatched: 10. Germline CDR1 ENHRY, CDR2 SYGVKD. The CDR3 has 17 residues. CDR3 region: CAIRGLAGGATWDTQYF. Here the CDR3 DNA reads TGTGCCATCAGGGGACTAGCGGGGGGAGCCACTTGGGATACGCAGTATTTT.

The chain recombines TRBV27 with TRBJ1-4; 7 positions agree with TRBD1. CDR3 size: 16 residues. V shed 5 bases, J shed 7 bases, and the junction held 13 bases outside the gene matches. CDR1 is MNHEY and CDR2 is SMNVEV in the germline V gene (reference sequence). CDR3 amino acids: CASSGKQGRLGEKLFF. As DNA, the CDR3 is TGTGCCAGCAGTGGTAAACAGGGGCGGCTAGGTGAAAAACTGTTTTTT.

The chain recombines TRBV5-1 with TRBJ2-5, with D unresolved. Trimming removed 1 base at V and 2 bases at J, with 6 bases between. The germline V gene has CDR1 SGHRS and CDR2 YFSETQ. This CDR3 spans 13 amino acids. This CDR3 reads CASSLLGQETQYF. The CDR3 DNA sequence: TGCGCCAGCAGCTTGCTGGGGCAAGAGACCCAGTACTTC. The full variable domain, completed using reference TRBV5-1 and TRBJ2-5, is KAGVTQTPRYLIKTRGQQVTLSCSPISGHRSVSWYQQTPGQGLQFLFEYFSETQRNKGNFPGRFSGRQFSNSRSEMNVSTLELGDSALYLCASSLLGQETQYFGPGTRLLVL.

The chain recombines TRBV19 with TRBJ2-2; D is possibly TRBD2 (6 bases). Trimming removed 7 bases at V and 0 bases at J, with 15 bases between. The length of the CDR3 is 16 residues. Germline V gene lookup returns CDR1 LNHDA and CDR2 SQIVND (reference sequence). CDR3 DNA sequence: TGTGCCAGTAATACATTCCGGGGGACGAACACCGGGGAGCTGTTTTTT. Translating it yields CASNTFRGTNTGELFF.

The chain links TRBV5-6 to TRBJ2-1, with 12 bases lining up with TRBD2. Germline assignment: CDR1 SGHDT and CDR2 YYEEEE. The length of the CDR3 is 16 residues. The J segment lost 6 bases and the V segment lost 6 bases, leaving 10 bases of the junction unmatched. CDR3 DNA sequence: TGTGCCAGCACCCTAGGACTAGCGGGGTCCGTCAATGAGCAGTTCTTC. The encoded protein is CASTLGLAGSVNEQFF.

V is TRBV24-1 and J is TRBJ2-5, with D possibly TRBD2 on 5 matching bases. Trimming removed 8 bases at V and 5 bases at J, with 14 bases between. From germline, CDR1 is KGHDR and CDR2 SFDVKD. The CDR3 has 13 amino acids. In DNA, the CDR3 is TGTGCCACCAACTCGGGGTTTGGGGAGACCCAGTACTTC. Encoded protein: CATNSGFGETQYF.

The CDR3 loop is CASSENERQEGNEQFF. In DNA, the CDR3 is TGTGCCAGCAGTGAAAACGAGCGGCAGGAAGGTAATGAGCAGTTCTTC. V gene TRBV6-1 combines with J gene TRBJ2-1; D may be TRBD2 (5 bases). The CDR3 has 16 residues. Trimming took 2 bases from V and 7 from J, leaving 18 bases between them. The germline CDR1 and CDR2 sequences are MNHNS and SASEGT.

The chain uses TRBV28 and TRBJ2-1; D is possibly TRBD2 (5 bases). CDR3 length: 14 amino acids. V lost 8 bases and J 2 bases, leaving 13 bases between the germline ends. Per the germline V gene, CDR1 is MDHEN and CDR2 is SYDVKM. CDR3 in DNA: TGTGCCAGCCGGGAAGTCCGAACCTACAATGAGCAGTTCTTC. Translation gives CASREVRTYNEQFF.

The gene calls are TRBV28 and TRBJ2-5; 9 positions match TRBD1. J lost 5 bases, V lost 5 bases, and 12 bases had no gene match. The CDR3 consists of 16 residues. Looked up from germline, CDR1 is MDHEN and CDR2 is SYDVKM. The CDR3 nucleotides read TGTGCCAGCAGTCTCACCGGGACAGGGCGAGGCGAGACCCAGTACTTC. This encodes CASSLTGTGRGETQYF.

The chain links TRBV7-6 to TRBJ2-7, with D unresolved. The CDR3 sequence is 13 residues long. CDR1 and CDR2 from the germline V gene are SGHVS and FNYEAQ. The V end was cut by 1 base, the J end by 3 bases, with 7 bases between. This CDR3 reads CASSLELRYEQYF. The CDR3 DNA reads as TGTGCCAGCAGCTTAGAACTCCGCTACGAGCAGTACTTC.

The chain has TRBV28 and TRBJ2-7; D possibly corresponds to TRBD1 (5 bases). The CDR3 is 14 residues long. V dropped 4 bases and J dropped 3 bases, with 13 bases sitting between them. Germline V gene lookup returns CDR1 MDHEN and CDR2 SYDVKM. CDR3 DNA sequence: TGTGCCAGCAGTTCCGCGGCAAGGGGCTACGAGCAGTACTTC. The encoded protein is CASSSAARGYEQYF.

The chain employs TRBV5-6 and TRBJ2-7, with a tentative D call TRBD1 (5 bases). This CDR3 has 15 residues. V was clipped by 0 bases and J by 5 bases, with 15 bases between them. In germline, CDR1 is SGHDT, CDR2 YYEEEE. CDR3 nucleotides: TGTGCCAGCAGCTTGGCCGGGCCAGGGTTCCACGAGCAGTACGTC. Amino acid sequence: CASSLAGPGFHEQYV.

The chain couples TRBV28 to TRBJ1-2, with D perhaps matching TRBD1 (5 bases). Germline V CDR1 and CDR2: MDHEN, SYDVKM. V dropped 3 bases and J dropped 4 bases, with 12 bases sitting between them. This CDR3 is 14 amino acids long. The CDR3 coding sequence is TGTGCCAGCAGTTTGGGACCATCTCCCTATGGCTACACCTTC. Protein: CASSLGPSPYGYTF.

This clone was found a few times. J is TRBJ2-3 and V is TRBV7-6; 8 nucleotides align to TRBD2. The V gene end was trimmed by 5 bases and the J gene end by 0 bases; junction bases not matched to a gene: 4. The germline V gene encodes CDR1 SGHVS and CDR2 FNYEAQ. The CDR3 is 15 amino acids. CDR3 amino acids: CASSLGLASTDTQYF. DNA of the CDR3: TGTGCCAGCAGCCTTGGACTAGCTAGCACAGATACGCAGTATTTT.

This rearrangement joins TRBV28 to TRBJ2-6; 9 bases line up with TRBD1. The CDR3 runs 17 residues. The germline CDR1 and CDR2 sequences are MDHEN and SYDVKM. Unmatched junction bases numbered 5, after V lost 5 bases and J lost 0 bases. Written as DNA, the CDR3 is TGTGCCAGCAGTCCCCGGGACAGGGACTCTGGGGCCAACGTCCTGACTTTC. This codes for CASSPRDRDSGANVLTF. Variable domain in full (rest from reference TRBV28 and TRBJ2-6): DVKVTQSSRYLVKRTGEKVFLECVQDMDHENMFWYRQDPGLGLRLIYFSYDVKMKEKGDIPEGYSVSREKKERFSLILESASTNQTSMYLCASSPRDRDSGANVLTFGAGSRLTVL.

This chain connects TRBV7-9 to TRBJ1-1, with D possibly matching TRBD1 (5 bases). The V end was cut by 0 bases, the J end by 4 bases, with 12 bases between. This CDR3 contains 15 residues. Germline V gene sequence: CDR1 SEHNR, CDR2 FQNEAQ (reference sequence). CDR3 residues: CASSLAGRAGTEAFF. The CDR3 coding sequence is TGTGCCAGCAGCTTAGCAGGCAGGGCCGGCACTGAAGCTTTCTTT.

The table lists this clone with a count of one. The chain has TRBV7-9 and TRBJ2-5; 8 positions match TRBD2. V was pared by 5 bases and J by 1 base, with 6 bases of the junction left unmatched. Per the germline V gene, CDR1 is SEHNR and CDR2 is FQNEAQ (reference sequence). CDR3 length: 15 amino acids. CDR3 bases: TGTGCCAGCAGCCCACCCGGGGGGGTCCAAGAGACCCAGTACTTC. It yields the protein CASSPPGGVQETQYF.